This T cell receptor (beta chain) originates from a study of cytomegalovirus exposure and HLA in healthy donors. This PCR relied on a set of 60 Vbeta primers and 13 Jbeta primers. Profiled with immunoSEQ multiplex PCR; TCRdb holds only in-frame clones, not every one. The repertoire holds some 100,000 clones, with 65% to 75% as singletons. CDR3 length equals 17 residues. Germline CDR1 SGHRS, CDR2 YFSETQ. Trimming took 0 bases from V and 1 from J; bases not matched to a gene: 8. As regards this clone: Its specificity is unknown.

Study-wide results and caveats: Reported results showed that the classifier diagnosed cytomegalovirus status with high specificity and sensitivity.

The sequenced sample consisted of PBMCs. The TCR was taken from a woman in her late teens or twenties in good health and CMV-seropositive. The V call is TRBV5-1, the J call TRBJ2-5, with 8 positions matching TRBD1. Written as DNA, the CDR3 is TGCGCCAGCAGCTTGGTCGGACAGGGAAGGGGCCAAGAGACCCAGTACTTC. Translated, it gives CASSLVGQGRGQETQYF.